A single TCR beta chain is shown here with its context. No antigen is known for it. The germline gives CDR1 SQVTM, CDR2 ANQGSEA. The CDR3 totals 12 residues. Through 5' RACE with UMI labels, the TRB cDNA libraries were prepared. Reanalyzing the 5' RACE reads, TCRdb keeps one entry per CDR3 protein, without DNA. This sample's clone table lists approximately 83,000 distinct CDR3 sequences. This record comes from a study of CXCR3-negative and CXCR3-positive naive CD8 T cells. The study, taken as a whole, reports: Comparably high diversity marked both naive subsets, whereas memory CD8+ cells had much lower diversity.

The clonotype was recovered from a human donor in good health. Some clones in this sample may be carry-over from other donors' samples. The chain has TRBV29-1 and TRBJ2-2; TCRdb picks TRBD1, but there is no DNA to check that call. The sequencing sample was made of naive CXCR3- CD8+ T cells from blood. This sample's subset: CD45RO-CCR7+CD27+CD95- naive CD8+ T cells lacking CXCR3 (TNR3-). CDR3 sequence reads: CSVVGGTGELFF.